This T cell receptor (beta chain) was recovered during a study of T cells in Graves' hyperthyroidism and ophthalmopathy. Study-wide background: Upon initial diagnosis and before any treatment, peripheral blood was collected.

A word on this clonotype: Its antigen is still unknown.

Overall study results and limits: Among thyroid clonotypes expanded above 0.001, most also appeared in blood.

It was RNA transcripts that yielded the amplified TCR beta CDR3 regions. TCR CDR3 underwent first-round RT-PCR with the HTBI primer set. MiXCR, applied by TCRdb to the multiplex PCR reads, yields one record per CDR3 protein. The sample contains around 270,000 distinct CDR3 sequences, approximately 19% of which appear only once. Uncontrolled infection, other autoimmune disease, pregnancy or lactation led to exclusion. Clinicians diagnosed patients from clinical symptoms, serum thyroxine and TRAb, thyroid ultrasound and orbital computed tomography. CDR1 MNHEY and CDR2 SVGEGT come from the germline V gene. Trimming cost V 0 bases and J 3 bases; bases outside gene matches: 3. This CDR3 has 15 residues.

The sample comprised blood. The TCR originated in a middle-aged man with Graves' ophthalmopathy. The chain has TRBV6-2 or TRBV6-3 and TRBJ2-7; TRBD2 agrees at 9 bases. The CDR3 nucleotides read TGTGCCAGCAGTTACTCGACTAGCGGAAACTACGAGCAGTACTTC. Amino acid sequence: CASSYSTSGNYEQYF.